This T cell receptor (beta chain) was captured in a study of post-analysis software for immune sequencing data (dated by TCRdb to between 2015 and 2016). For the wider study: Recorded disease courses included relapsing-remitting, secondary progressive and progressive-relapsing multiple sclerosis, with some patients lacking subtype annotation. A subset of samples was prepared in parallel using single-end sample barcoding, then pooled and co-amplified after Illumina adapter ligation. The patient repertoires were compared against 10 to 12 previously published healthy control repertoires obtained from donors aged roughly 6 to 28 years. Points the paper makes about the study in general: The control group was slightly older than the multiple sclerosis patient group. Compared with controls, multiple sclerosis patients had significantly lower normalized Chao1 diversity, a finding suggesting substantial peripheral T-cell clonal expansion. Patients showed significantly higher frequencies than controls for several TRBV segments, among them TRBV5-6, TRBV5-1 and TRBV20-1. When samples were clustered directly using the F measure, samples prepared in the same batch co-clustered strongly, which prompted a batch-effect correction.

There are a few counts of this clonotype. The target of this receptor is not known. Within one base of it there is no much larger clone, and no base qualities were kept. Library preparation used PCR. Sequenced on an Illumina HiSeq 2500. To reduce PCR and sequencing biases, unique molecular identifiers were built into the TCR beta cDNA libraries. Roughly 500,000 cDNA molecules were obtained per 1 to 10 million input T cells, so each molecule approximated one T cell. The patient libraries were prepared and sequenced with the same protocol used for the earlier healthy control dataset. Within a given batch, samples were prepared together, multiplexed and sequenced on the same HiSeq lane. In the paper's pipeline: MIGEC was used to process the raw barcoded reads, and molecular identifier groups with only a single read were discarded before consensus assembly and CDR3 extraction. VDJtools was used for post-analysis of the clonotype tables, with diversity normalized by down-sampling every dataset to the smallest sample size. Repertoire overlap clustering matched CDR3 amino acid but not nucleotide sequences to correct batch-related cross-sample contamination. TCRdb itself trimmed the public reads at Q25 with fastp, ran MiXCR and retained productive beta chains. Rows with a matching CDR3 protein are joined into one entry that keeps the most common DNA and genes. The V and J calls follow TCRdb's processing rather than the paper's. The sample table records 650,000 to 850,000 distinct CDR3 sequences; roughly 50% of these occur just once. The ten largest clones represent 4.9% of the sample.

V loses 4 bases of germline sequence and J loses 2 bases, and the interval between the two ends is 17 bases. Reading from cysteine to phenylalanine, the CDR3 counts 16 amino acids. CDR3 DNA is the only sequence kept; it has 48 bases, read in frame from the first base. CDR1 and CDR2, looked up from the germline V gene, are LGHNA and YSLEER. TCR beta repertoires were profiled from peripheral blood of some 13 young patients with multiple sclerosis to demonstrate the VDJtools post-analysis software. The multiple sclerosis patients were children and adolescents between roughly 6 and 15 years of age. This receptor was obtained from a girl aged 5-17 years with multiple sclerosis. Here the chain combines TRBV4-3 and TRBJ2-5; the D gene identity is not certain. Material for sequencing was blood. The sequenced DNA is TGCGCCAGCAGCCCCGATCTGGTCAGCCAACAAGAGACCCAGTACTTC. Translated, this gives CASSPDLVSQQETQYF.